This TCR beta chain originates from a study of lymphopenia after photon versus proton radiotherapy. This CDR3 region has 17 residues. The germline gives CDR1 LGHNA, CDR2 YNFKEQ. V dropped 4 bases and J dropped 7; count of bases not matched to a gene: 15. Repertoires were generated with immunoSEQ multiplex PCR, while TCRdb's copy carries only in-frame clones and drops some. In the table there are about 60,000 clones, approximately 84% of which are singletons. This TCR came from a man in his sixties with pancreatic cancer. The chain joins TRBV4-2 to TRBJ1-4, with 7 positions matching TRBD1. The sample consisted of peripheral blood, taken from a patient treated with proton-based radiotherapy. This chain's CDR3 is CASSLRNIGGAGEKLFF. CDR3 nucleotide sequence: TGTGCCAGCAGCCTACGTAATATAGGGGGCGCGGGTGAAAAACTGTTTTTT.